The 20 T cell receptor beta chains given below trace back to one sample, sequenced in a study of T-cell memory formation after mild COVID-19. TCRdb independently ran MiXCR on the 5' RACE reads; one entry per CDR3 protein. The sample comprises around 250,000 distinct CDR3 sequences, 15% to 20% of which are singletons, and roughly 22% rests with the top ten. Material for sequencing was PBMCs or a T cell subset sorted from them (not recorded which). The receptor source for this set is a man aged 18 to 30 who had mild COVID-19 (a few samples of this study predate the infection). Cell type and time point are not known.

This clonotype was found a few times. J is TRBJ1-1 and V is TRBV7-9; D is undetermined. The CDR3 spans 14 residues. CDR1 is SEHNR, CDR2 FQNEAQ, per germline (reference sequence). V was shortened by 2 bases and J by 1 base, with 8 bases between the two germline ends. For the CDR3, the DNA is TGTGCCAGCAGCTTACAGGCGGGGAACACTGAAGCTTTCTTT. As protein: CASSLQAGNTEAFF.

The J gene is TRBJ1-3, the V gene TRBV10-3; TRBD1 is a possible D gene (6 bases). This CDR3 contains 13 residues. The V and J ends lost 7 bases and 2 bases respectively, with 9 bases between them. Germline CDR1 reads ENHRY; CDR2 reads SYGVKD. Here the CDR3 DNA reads TGTGCCATCAACTCAGGGGCTGGAAACACCATATATTTT. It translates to CAINSGAGNTIYF.

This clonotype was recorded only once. CDR3 nucleotides: TGTGCCAGCATGGCGGATGTCGCAGTCCTGACTTTC. Protein: CASMADVAVLTF. The gene calls are TRBV2 and TRBJ2-6; D is unclear. The germline V gene has CDR1 SNHLY and CDR2 FYNNEI. This CDR3 has 12 amino acids. V was cut by 7 bases and J by 13 bases, with 14 bases left in between.

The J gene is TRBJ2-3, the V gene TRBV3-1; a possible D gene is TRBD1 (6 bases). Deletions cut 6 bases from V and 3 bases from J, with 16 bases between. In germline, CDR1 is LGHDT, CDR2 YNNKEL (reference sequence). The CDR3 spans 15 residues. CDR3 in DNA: TGTGCCAGCAGACCCCAGGGGATCATAACAGATACGCAGTATTTT. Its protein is CASRPQGIITDTQYF.

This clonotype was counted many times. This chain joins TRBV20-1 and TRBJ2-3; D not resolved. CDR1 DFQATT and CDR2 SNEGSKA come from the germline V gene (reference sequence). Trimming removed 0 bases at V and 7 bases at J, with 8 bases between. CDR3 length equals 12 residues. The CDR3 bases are TGCAGTGCTAGAGACGAGGCTAATACGCAGTATTTT. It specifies CSARDEANTQYF.

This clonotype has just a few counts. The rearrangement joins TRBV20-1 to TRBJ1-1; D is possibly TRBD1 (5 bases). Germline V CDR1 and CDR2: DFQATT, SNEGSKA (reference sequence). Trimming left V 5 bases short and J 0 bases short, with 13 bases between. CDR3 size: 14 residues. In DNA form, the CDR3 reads TGCAGTGCTCCTGGGGCGGTCATGAACACTGAAGCTTTCTTT. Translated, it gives CSAPGAVMNTEAFF.

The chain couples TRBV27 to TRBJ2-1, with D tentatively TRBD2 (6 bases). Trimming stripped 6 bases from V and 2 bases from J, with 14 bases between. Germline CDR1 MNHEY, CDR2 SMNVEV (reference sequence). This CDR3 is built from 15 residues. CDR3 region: CASSYASVPYNEQFF. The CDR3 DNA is TGTGCCAGCAGCTACGCTAGCGTCCCCTACAATGAGCAGTTCTTC.

CDR3 in DNA: TGCGCCAGCAGCCCGGGTACAGCGTTCGACACAGATACGCAGTATTTT. Translated: CASSPGTAFDTDTQYF. The chain joins TRBV5-1 to TRBJ2-3, with unresolved D. This CDR3 contains 16 residues. Deletions cut 4 bases from V and 2 bases from J, with 17 bases between. CDR1 is SGHRS and CDR2 is YFSETQ in the germline V gene.

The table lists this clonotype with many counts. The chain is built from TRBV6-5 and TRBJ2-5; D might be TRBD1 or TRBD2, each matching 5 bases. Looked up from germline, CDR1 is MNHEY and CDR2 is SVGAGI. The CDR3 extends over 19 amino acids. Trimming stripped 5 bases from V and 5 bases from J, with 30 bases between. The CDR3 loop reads CASSPRSSDTARGRETQYF. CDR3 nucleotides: TGTGCCAGCAGTCCCCGTAGTTCGGATACCGCTCGGGGCCGGGAGACCCAGTACTTC.

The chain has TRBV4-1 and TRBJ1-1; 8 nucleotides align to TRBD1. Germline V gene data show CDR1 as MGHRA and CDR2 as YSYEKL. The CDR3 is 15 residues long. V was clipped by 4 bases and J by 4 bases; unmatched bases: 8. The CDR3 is CASSLGQGRATEAFF. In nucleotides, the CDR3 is TGCGCCAGCAGCCTAGGACAGGGTCGTGCCACTGAAGCTTTCTTT.

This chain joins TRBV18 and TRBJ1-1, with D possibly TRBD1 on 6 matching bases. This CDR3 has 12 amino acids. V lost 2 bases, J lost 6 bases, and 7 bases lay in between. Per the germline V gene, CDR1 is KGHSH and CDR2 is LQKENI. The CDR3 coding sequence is TGTGCCAGCTCACCATACAGGGCTGAAGCTTTCTTT. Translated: CASSPYRAEAFF.

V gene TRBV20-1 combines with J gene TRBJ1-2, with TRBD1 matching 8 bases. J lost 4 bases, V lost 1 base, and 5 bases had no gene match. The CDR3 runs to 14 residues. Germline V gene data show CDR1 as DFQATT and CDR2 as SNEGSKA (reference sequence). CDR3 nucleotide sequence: TGCAGTGCTAGAGTCCAACAGGGGGGCTATGGCTACACCTTC. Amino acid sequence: CSARVQQGGYGYTF.

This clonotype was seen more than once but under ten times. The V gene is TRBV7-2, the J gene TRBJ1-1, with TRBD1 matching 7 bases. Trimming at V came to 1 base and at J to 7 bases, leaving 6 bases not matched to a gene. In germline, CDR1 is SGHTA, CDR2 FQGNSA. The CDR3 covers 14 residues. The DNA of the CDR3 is TGTGCCAGCAGCTTAGGTGGGACAGAAGGTGAAGCTTTCTTT. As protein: CASSLGGTEGEAFF.

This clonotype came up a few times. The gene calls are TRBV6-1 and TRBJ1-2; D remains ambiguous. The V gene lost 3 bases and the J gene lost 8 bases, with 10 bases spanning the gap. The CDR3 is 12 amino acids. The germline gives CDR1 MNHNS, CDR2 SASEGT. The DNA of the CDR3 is TGTGCCAGCAGTGACAGGCCGCAGGGCTACACCTTC. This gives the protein CASSDRPQGYTF.

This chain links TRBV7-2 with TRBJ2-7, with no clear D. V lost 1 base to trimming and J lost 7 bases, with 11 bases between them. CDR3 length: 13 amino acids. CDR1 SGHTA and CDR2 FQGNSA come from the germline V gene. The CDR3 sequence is CASSLGAAREQYF. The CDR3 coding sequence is TGTGCCAGCAGCTTAGGAGCTGCCCGGGAGCAGTACTTC.

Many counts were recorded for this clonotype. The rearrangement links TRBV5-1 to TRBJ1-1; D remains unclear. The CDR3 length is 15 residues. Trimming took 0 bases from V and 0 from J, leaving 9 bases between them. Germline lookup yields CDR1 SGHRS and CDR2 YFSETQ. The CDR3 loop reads CASSLGLVLNTEAFF. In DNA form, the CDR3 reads TGCGCCAGCAGCTTGGGACTAGTGCTGAACACTGAAGCTTTCTTT.

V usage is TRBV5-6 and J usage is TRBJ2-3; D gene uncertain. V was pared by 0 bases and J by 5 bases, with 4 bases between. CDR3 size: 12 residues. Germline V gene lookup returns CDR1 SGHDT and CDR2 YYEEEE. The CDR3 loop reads CASSLGIDTQYF. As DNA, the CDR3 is TGTGCCAGCAGCTTGGGGATAGATACGCAGTATTTT.

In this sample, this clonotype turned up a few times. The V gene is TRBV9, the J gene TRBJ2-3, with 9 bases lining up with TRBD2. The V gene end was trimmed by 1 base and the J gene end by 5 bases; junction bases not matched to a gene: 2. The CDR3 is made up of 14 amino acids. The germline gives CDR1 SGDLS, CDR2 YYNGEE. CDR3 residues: CASSVLAGIDTQYF. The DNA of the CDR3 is TGTGCCAGCAGCGTACTAGCGGGGATAGATACGCAGTATTTT.

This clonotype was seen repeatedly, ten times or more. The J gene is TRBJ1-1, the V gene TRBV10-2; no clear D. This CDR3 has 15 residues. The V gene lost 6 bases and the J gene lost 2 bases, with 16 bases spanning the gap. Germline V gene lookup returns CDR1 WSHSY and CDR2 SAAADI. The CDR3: CASRSPVRYNTEAFF. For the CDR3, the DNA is TGCGCCAGCAGATCTCCCGTCCGGTACAACACTGAAGCTTTCTTT.

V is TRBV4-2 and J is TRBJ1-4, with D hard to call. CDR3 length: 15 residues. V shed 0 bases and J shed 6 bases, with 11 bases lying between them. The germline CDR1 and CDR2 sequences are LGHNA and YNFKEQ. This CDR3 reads CASSQESRADEKLFF. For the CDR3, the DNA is TGTGCCAGCAGCCAAGAAAGCCGTGCGGATGAAAAACTGTTTTTT.